This passage covers 23 T cell receptor beta chains from one sample sequenced in a study of cytomegalovirus exposure and HLA in healthy donors. Primers for the PCR totalled 60 Vbeta and 13 Jbeta. The data were produced by immunoSEQ multiplex PCR, yet TCRdb's version contains in-frame clones alone and is incomplete. The sample yields approximately 130,000 clones, roughly 84% seen once. Material: PBMCs. These receptors originate from a girl between 2 and 10 years old in good health and CMV-seronegative.

This chain joins TRBV15 and TRBJ2-5; D may be TRBD1 (5 bases). CDR3 length: 14 amino acids. V shed 5 bases and J shed 5 bases, with 15 bases lying between them. Germline V gene data show CDR1 as LNHNV and CDR2 as YYDKDF (reference sequence). CDR3 residues: CATSPQWTSETQYF. The DNA of the CDR3 is TGTGCCACCAGCCCCCAGTGGACATCGGAGACCCAGTACTTC.

This chain uses TRBV4-1 with TRBJ2-2; 8 bases agree with TRBD2. J lost 5 bases, V lost 4 bases, and 15 bases had no gene match. This CDR3 is built from 18 residues. Germline CDR1 reads MGHRA; CDR2 reads YSYEKL. The CDR3 region is CASSPYLRGGKGTGELFF. For the CDR3, the DNA is TGCGCCAGCAGCCCATATCTACGGGGGGGCAAGGGGACCGGGGAGCTGTTTTTT.

The chain recombines TRBV28 with TRBJ1-1; maybe TRBD1 (6 bases). The V end was cut by 11 bases, the J end by 6 bases, with 16 bases between. Germline CDR1 MDHEN, CDR2 SYDVKM. CDR3 size: 12 residues. In DNA form, the CDR3 reads TGTGCCGGTGGGGGCCGAGGGCCTGAAGCTTTCTTT. Protein product: CAGGGRGPEAFF.

With respect to this clone: This specimen includes other DNA sequences encoding the same CDR3. The rearrangement joins TRBV14 to TRBJ1-1, with D hard to call. The CDR3 totals 13 residues. From germline, CDR1 is SGHDN and CDR2 FVKESK. With 1 base removed from V and 0 bases from J, the gap between germline ends came to 3 bases. The chain's CDR3 is CASSQVLNTEAFF. The CDR3, as DNA: TGTGCCAGCAGCCAAGTCTTGAACACTGAAGCTTTCTTT.

Worth noting for this clone: A junction end diverges from the germline sequence, so it may reflect a read error. The chain links TRBV7-7 to TRBJ2-5, with a tentative D call TRBD2 (7 bases). The germline CDR1 and CDR2 sequences are SSHAT and FNYEAQ (reference sequence). The CDR3 loop spans 15 amino acids. For the CDR3, the DNA is TGTGCTAGCAGCTTAGGTCGGGGGGCAGAAGAGACCCAGTACTTC. This codes for CASSLGRGAEETQYF.

The genes are TRBV9 and TRBJ2-2; D gene ambiguous. CDR1 and CDR2 from the germline V gene are SGDLS and YYNGEE. V was pared by 2 bases and J by 0 bases, with 5 bases between. This CDR3 spans 14 amino acids. In DNA, the CDR3 is TGTGCCAGCAGCGTCACATCGAACACCGGGGAGCTGTTTTTT. Translating gives CASSVTSNTGELFF.

V and J are TRBV27 and TRBJ1-2; D is possibly TRBD1 (5 bases). V lost 5 bases, J lost 7 bases, and 11 bases lay in between. Germline V gene lookup returns CDR1 MNHEY and CDR2 SMNVEV (reference sequence). This CDR3 is 12 amino acids long. CDR3 residues: CASSQGTGGYTF. CDR3 DNA sequence: TGTGCCAGCAGTCAGGGTACGGGTGGCTACACCTTC.

This clone came up once. The chain carries TRBV18 and TRBJ2-7; perhaps TRBD2 as D (6 bases). CDR1 and CDR2 (germline): KGHSH, LQKENI. The CDR3 is 16 residues long. V lost 0 bases and J 6 bases, leaving 18 bases between the germline ends. In nucleotides, the CDR3 is TGTGCCAGCTCACCACCGGTAGTCACCGGGAGCACCGAGCAGTACTTC. Its protein product is CASSPPVVTGSTEQYF.

The chain carries TRBV4-1 and TRBJ2-5, with 10 bases lining up with TRBD2. The CDR3 is made up of 16 amino acids. V lost 1 base and J lost 2; bases outside the gene matches: 4. Germline CDR1 reads MGHRA; CDR2 reads YSYEKL. The CDR3 nucleotides are TGCGCCAGCAGCCAAGGCGTAGCGGGGGGACAAGAGACCCAGTACTTC. It is translated as CASSQGVAGGQETQYF.

The chain recombines TRBV11-1 with TRBJ1-4; tentatively, D is TRBD1 (6 bases). V lost 4 bases and J 2 bases, leaving 8 bases between the germline ends. The length of the CDR3 is 14 residues. In germline, CDR1 is SGHAT, CDR2 FQDESV (reference sequence). For the CDR3, the DNA is TGTGCCAGCAGCTCAGGGGCGACTAATGAAAAACTGTTTTTT. Protein: CASSSGATNEKLFF.

The CDR3: CASGLVAPVPV. The CDR3, as DNA: TGTGCTAGTGGTTTGGTAGCCCCGGTCCCGGTC. This chain links TRBV12-5 with TRBJ2-7; D remains ambiguous. The CDR3 has 11 amino acids. Germline CDR1 and CDR2: LGHNT and FRNRAP.

The chain uses TRBV5-5 and TRBJ1-5, with TRBD1 matching 7 bases. The germline CDR1 and CDR2 sequences are SGHKS and YYEKEE (reference sequence). Losses at the gene ends were 4 bases for V and 3 bases for J; bases not matched to a gene: 10. The CDR3 contains 16 residues. The CDR3 DNA sequence: TGTGCCAGCAGCCCTCAACCCGGGACAGTCAATCAGCCCCAGCATTTT. Protein: CASSPQPGTVNQPQHF.

V is TRBV4-1 and J is TRBJ1-5; D not resolved. The V gene lost 0 bases and the J gene lost 2 bases, with 8 bases spanning the gap. This CDR3 region has 15 residues. Germline V CDR1 and CDR2: MGHRA, YSYEKL. The CDR3 region is CASSQEGWGNQPQHF. In nucleotides, the CDR3 is TGCGCCAGCAGCCAAGAGGGCTGGGGCAATCAGCCCCAGCATTTT.

The gene calls are TRBV4-2 and TRBJ2-2, with 11 nucleotides matching TRBD2. The V segment lost 5 bases and the J segment 4 bases; nucleotides outside the gene matches: 9. CDR1 and CDR2 from the germline V gene are LGHNA and YNFKEQ. The CDR3 runs to 17 residues. The CDR3 protein is CASSGLAGGPGTGELFF. For the CDR3, the DNA is TGTGCCAGCAGCGGATTAGCGGGGGGGCCGGGCACCGGGGAGCTGTTTTTT.

The CDR3 loop is CASSLGLAGGRIKETQYF. The DNA of the CDR3 is TGTGCCAGCAGCTTAGGACTAGCGGGGGGGCGTATAAAGGAGACCCAGTACTTC. The chain combines TRBV7-9 with TRBJ2-5, with 14 bases matching TRBD2. The trim removed 1 base at V and 5 bases at J, leaving 9 bases unmatched. The length of the CDR3 is 18 residues. CDR1 and CDR2 from the germline V gene are SEHNR and FQNEAQ (reference sequence).

This rearrangement joins TRBV11-3 to TRBJ1-3, with 8 bases aligning to TRBD1. The trim removed 0 bases at V and 4 bases at J, leaving 2 bases unmatched. This CDR3 spans 15 amino acids. Per germline, CDR1 SGHNT and CDR2 YENEEA. DNA of the CDR3: TGTGCCAGCAGCTTAGACAGGGGGCGAGGAAACACCATATATTTT. As protein: CASSLDRGRGNTIYF.

The chain combines TRBV6-6 with TRBJ2-5, with 8 positions matching TRBD2. With the DNA end fitting TRBJ2-7 better, the J assignment may be wrong. Germline V gene sequence: CDR1 MNHNY, CDR2 SVGAGI (reference sequence). CDR3 length equals 16 residues. CDR3 region: CASSPPASGLEYEQYF. In DNA, the CDR3 is TGTGCCAGCAGCCCCCCTGCTAGCGGGCTGGAATACGAGCAGTACTTC.

There are a few counts of this clone. The chain recombines TRBV10-1 with TRBJ1-1; 11 nucleotides agree with TRBD1. From germline, CDR1 is WNHNN and CDR2 SYGVQD (reference sequence). V was pared by 4 bases and J by 8 bases, with 9 bases of the junction left unmatched. This CDR3 has 15 amino acids. The CDR3 DNA reads TGCGCCAGCAGTGGCTTCGGGACAGGGGGAGGAGAAGCTTTCTTT. This sequence encodes CASSGFGTGGGEAFF.

The chain is built from TRBV5-4 and TRBJ2-1, with D possibly matching TRBD1 (6 bases). Trimming removed 6 bases from V and 7 bases from J, with 17 bases in between. CDR1 is SGHNT, CDR2 YYREEE, per germline (reference sequence). The CDR3 extends over 14 amino acids. Written as DNA, the CDR3 is TGTGCCAGCATGGGGACATTGGGCGATAATGAGCAGTTCTTC. Translating gives CASMGTLGDNEQFF.

The chain joins TRBV2 to TRBJ1-1; unclear D gene. Germline assignment: CDR1 SNHLY and CDR2 FYNNEI. The CDR3 totals 14 residues. V was pared by 3 bases and J by 6 bases, with 14 bases between. This chain's CDR3 is CASSEGVLAAEAFF. The CDR3 DNA sequence: TGTGCCAGCAGTGAGGGAGTACTGGCTGCTGAAGCTTTCTTT.

The J gene is TRBJ2-3, the V gene TRBV4-2; D perhaps matches TRBD1 (5 bases). V lost 0 bases and J lost 2, with 12 bases in between. Germline CDR1 is LGHNA and CDR2 is YNFKEQ. This CDR3 is 16 amino acids long. The CDR3 here is CASSQEGRTPTDTQYF. CDR3 bases: TGTGCCAGCAGCCAAGAGGGGCGAACCCCCACAGATACGCAGTATTTT.

The rearrangement uses TRBV6-5 and TRBJ1-3; 7 bases are shared with TRBD1. In germline, CDR1 is MNHEY, CDR2 SVGAGI. The J segment lost 3 bases and the V segment lost 10 bases, leaving 9 bases of the junction unmatched. CDR3 length: 14 amino acids. CDR3 residues: CATKGGFDGNTIYF. The CDR3 DNA follows: TGTGCCACGAAAGGGGGCTTCGATGGAAACACCATATATTTT.

This chain joins TRBV5-1 and TRBJ2-1; tentative D call: TRBD2 (5 bases). The germline V and J ends were trimmed by 4 bases and 1 base, with 12 bases remaining between them. Germline V gene sequence: CDR1 SGHRS, CDR2 YFSETQ. The CDR3 runs 15 residues. Here the CDR3 reads CASSTLGNSYNEQFF. For the CDR3, the DNA is TGCGCCAGCAGCACCCTCGGGAATTCCTACAATGAGCAGTTCTTC.